The 20 T cell receptor beta chains given below trace back to one sample, sequenced in a study of T cell responses to AZD1222 COVID-19 vaccine. The assay was immunoSEQ multiplex PCR, and TCRdb's table has in-frame clones only and misses some. The sample lists just under 150,000 clones; more than 70% were seen once. The sequenced sample was peripheral blood, obtained 28 days after the second AZD1222 dose. These receptors were obtained from an adult who received the AZD1222 COVID-19 vaccine.

The rearrangement links TRBV15 to TRBJ2-7, with TRBD1 as a possible D gene (5 bases). Germline-derived CDR1 and CDR2 are LNHNV and YYDKDF (reference sequence). The CDR3 has 14 residues. Between the trimmed V and J ends, which lost 1 base and 3 bases, there was a span of 10 bases. Here the CDR3 reads CATSRGGGVYEQYF. CDR3 coding DNA: TGTGCCACCAGCAGAGGGGGCGGAGTCTACGAGCAGTACTTC.

The CDR3 DNA reads as TGTGCCAGCAGCTTAGCTGGAGCCTACAATGAGCAGTTCTTC. Protein: CASSLAGAYNEQFF. This chain joins TRBV7-9 and TRBJ2-1; D is unresolved. V was clipped by 0 bases and J by 2 bases, with 5 bases between them. Germline assignment: CDR1 SEHNR and CDR2 FQNEAQ (reference sequence). This CDR3 comprises 14 residues.

The chain is built from TRBV18 and TRBJ2-7; D is unclear. V was pared by 5 bases and J by 0 bases, with 8 bases between. The CDR3 length is 13 residues. Germline CDR1 KGHSH, CDR2 LQKENI. DNA of the CDR3: TGTGCCAGCTCATCGTATAGCTCCTACGAGCAGTACTTC. Its translation: CASSSYSSYEQYF.

DNA of the CDR3: TGTGCCAGCAGCCCAGAACTAGCGGGAGTGAGGGACGAGCAGTACTTC. Amino acid sequence: CASSPELAGVRDEQYF. The gene calls are TRBV7-2 and TRBJ2-7, with 11 bases matching TRBD2. Germline loops: CDR1 SGHTA, CDR2 FQGNSA. Trimming at V came to 5 bases and at J to 5 bases, leaving 11 bases not matched to a gene. This CDR3 contains 16 residues.

This chain connects TRBV4-1 to TRBJ1-4, with TRBD1 matching over 7 bases. Germline-derived CDR1 and CDR2 are MGHRA and YSYEKL. V lost 1 base and J lost 4; bases outside the gene matches: 9. This CDR3 is built from 17 residues. The CDR3 is CASSQVQRGRGNEKLFF. The CDR3 nucleotides read TGCGCCAGCAGCCAAGTTCAGAGGGGGCGAGGTAATGAAAAACTGTTTTTT.

This rearrangement joins TRBV29-1 to TRBJ2-7; the D is unclear. Trimming pared 3 bases from V and 0 bases from J, leaving 9 bases between. The germline gives CDR1 SQVTM, CDR2 ANQGSEA. There are 13 residues in the CDR3. CDR3 sequence reads: CSVEGLHSYEQYF. The CDR3 region has the DNA TGCAGCGTTGAGGGGTTGCACTCCTACGAGCAGTACTTC.

The V call is TRBV19, the J call TRBJ1-1, with 7 bases that match TRBD1. The CDR3 covers 15 residues. Germline CDR1 is LNHDA and CDR2 is SQIVND (reference sequence). V shed 5 bases, J shed 7 bases, and the junction held 13 bases outside the gene matches. This chain's CDR3 is CASSATGFSIDEAFF. The DNA of the CDR3 is TGTGCCAGTAGTGCGACAGGGTTTAGTATTGATGAAGCTTTCTTT.

This clone was detected a few times. The genes are TRBV18 and TRBJ1-1, with a possible D match to TRBD1 (5 bases). Per germline, CDR1 KGHSH and CDR2 LQKENI. The CDR3 runs 14 residues. V lost 6 bases, J lost 5 bases, and 16 bases lay in between. The CDR3 sequence: CASSRDPLGTEAFF. The DNA of the CDR3 is TGTGCCAGCTCCCGGGACCCTTTGGGGACTGAAGCTTTCTTT.

V usage is TRBV6-4 and J usage is TRBJ2-1; no firm D call. The V and J ends lost 3 bases and 0 bases respectively, with 9 bases between them. The CDR3 runs to 15 residues. Per germline, CDR1 MRHNA and CDR2 SNTAGT. CDR3 DNA: TGTGCCAGCAGTGAGTCCCAGAGCTCCTACAATGAGCAGTTCTTC. It is translated as CASSESQSSYNEQFF.

The chain carries TRBV5-6 and TRBJ1-1, with 8 positions matching TRBD1. The V segment lost 5 bases and the J segment 5 bases; nucleotides outside the gene matches: 2. In germline, CDR1 is SGHDT, CDR2 YYEEEE. The CDR3 is 12 residues long. CDR3 nucleotides: TGTGCCAGCAGTCGGGACAGGACTGAAGCTTTCTTT. Translated, it gives CASSRDRTEAFF.

CDR3 residues: CASSQDSRGPLFSEQFF. CDR3 in DNA: TGTGCCAGCAGCCAAGATTCGCGGGGCCCCCTTTTCAGTGAGCAGTTCTTC. The gene calls are TRBV4-2 and TRBJ2-1, with D maybe TRBD2 (6 bases). Between the trimmed V and J ends, which lost 0 bases and 9 bases, there was a span of 21 bases. Looked up from germline, CDR1 is LGHNA and CDR2 is YNFKEQ. The CDR3 is 17 residues long.

J is TRBJ1-1 and V is TRBV27; TRBD1 is a possible D gene (5 bases). CDR1 is MNHEY and CDR2 is SMNVEV in the germline V gene (reference sequence). V was trimmed by 5 bases and J by 10 bases, leaving 14 bases between them. CDR3 size: 12 residues. CDR3 in amino acids: CASSGTGAGAFF. The CDR3 DNA reads as TGTGCCAGCAGTGGTACCGGGGCTGGAGCTTTCTTT.

The chain links TRBV9 to TRBJ2-3, with TRBD1 matching over 9 bases. CDR1 is SGDLS and CDR2 is YYNGEE in the germline V gene. With V trimmed by 6 bases and J by 6 bases, 11 bases remained unmatched. The CDR3 is 15 residues long. The CDR3 region is CASTPGQGVYDTQYF. The CDR3 DNA sequence: TGTGCCAGCACTCCGGGACAGGGAGTGTACGATACGCAGTATTTT. The complete variable domain, with remaining parts taken from reference TRBV9 and TRBJ2-3, reads DSGVTQTPKHLITATGQRVTLRCSPRSGDLSVYWYQQSLDQGLQFLIQYYNGEERAKGNILERFSAQQFPDLHSELNLSSLELGDSALYFCASTPGQGVYDTQYFGPGTRLTVL.

The V call is TRBV7-8, the J call TRBJ2-3; D is perhaps TRBD1 (5 bases). The CDR3 consists of 14 residues. Per germline, CDR1 SGHVS and CDR2 FQNEAQ. V was clipped by 0 bases and J by 2 bases, with 6 bases between them. The CDR3 coding sequence is TGTGCCAGCAGCTTAGCGGGGCCCACAGATACGCAGTATTTT. Its protein is CASSLAGPTDTQYF.

The chain carries TRBV7-9 and TRBJ2-3, with 9 positions matching TRBD1. The CDR3 is made up of 16 amino acids. With 2 bases clipped from V and 2 bases from J, the junction kept 5 bases outside the gene matches. Germline-derived CDR1 and CDR2 are SEHNR and FQNEAQ (reference sequence). CDR3 in amino acids: CASSLPGTGPTDTQYF. In nucleotides, the CDR3 is TGTGCCAGCAGCTTACCAGGGACAGGGCCCACAGATACGCAGTATTTT.

The rearrangement joins TRBV10-1 to TRBJ2-1; a weak D match, TRBD2 (5 bases). V gave up 0 bases and J gave up 2 bases, with 8 bases separating them. The CDR3 runs 15 residues. Germline V gene sequence: CDR1 WNHNN, CDR2 SYGVQD (reference sequence). This CDR3 reads CASSESPGTYNEQFF. CDR3 DNA: TGCGCCAGCAGTGAGTCGCCCGGGACCTACAATGAGCAGTTCTTC.

The CDR3: CASSLKGLGTEAFF. The CDR3, as DNA: TGTGCCAGCAGCTTAAAGGGGCTTGGCACTGAAGCTTTCTTT. The chain combines TRBV7-2 with TRBJ1-1, with D possibly matching TRBD1 (5 bases). The CDR3 loop spans 14 amino acids. V was shortened by 2 bases and J by 4 bases, with 11 bases between the two germline ends. The germline CDR1 and CDR2 sequences are SGHTA and FQGNSA.

The chain has TRBV7-9 and TRBJ1-5; 7 bases map to TRBD1. Germline-derived CDR1 and CDR2 are SEHNR and FQNEAQ (reference sequence). The CDR3 length is 16 residues. V lost 4 bases, J lost 2 bases, and 8 bases stayed unmatched. CDR3 coding DNA: TGTGCCAGCAGCTGGGGACAGTCTTCAGGCAATCAGCCCCAGCATTTT. Residues: CASSWGQSSGNQPQHF.

The gene calls are TRBV28 and TRBJ1-6; D might be TRBD1 (5 bases). Germline V gene lookup returns CDR1 MDHEN and CDR2 SYDVKM. V was pared by 5 bases and J by 8 bases, with 19 bases between. The CDR3 length is 16 residues. The CDR3 protein is CASSRLGAGGDSPLHF. The CDR3 DNA reads as TGTGCCAGCAGTCGGCTTGGGGCAGGAGGGGATTCACCCCTCCACTTT.

The rearrangement joins TRBV11-2 to TRBJ2-1; the D is unclear. This CDR3 region has 10 residues. The V gene's germline CDR1 is SGHAT and CDR2 FQNNGV. Trimming cost V 5 bases and J 7 bases, with 3 bases left between them. The CDR3 DNA is TGTGCCAGCAGCCGTAATGAGCAGTTCTTC. It codes for CASSRNEQFF.